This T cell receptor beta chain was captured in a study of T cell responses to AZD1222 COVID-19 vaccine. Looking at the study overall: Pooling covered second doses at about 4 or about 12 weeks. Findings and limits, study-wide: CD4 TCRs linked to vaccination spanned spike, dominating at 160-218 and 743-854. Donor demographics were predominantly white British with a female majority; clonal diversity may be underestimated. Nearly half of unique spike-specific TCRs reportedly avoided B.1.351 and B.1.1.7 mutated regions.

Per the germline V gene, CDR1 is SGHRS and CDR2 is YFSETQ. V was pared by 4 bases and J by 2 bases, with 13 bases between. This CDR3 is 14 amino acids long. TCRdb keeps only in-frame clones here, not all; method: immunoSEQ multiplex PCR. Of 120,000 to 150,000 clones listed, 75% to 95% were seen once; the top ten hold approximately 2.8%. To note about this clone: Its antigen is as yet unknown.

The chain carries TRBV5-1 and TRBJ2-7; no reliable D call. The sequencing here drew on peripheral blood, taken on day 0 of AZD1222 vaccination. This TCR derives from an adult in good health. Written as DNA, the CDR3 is TGCGCCAGCAGCCGCTCGCGGTCGACCTACGAGCAGTACTTC. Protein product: CASSRSRSTYEQYF.